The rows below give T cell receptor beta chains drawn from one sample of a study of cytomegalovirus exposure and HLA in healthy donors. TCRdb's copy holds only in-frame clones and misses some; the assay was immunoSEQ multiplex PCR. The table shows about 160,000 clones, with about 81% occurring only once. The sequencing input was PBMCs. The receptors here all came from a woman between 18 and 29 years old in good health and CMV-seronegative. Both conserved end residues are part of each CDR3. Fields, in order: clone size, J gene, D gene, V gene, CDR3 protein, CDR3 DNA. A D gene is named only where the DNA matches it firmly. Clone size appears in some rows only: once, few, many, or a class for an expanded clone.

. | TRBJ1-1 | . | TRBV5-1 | CASSGRGQNTEAFF | TGCGCCAGCAGCGGTAGAGGCCAGAACACTGAAGCTTTCTTT
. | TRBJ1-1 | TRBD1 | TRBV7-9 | CASSTQTGRANTEAFF | TGTGCCAGCAGCACCCAGACAGGGCGGGCGAACACTGAAGCTTTCTTT
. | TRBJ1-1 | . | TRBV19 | CASSRGAHRDTEAFF | TGTGCCAGTAGTCGGGGAGCACACCGGGACACTGAAGCTTTCTTT
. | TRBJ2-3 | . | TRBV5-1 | CASSSSTDTQYF | TGCGCCAGCAGCTCTTCCACAGATACGCAGTATTTT
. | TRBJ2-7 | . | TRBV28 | CASSLRYRGRTTRSEQYF | TGTGCCAGCAGTTTACGTTATCGGGGCAGGACTACTAGAAGCGAGCAGTACTTC
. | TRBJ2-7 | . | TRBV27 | CASSLWLANEQYF | TGTGCCAGCAGTTTATGGCTAGCGAACGAGCAGTACTTC
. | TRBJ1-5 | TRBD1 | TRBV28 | CASSFGTGNQPQHF | TGTGCCAGCAGTTTCGGGACAGGCAATCAGCCCCAGCATTTT
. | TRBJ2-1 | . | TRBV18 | CASSPGRMGQFF | TGTGCCAGCTCACCAGGGCGAATGGGGCAGTTCTTC
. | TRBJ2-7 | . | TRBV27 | CASTDGTRNEQYF | TGTGCCAGCACCGACGGTACGCGGAACGAGCAGTACTTC
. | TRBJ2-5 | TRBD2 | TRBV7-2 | CASSPRDGLAGGMVETQYF | TGTGCCAGCAGCCCAAGGGATGGACTAGCGGGGGGTATGGTGGAGACCCAGTACTTC
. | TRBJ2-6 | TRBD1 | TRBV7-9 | CASSPDRGFPTGANVLTF | TGTGCCAGCAGCCCCGACAGGGGATTCCCCACTGGGGCCAACGTCCTGACTTTC
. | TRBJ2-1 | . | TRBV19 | CASSILGHGEQFF | TGTGCCAGTAGTATCCTTGGACACGGTGAGCAGTTCTTC
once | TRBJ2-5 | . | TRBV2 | CASSGVSEQDKETQYF | TGTGCCAGCAGTGGGGTTTCGGAACAGGATAAAGAGACCCAGTACTTC
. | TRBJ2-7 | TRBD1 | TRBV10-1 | CASSAGGTGGHEQYF | TGCGCCAGCAGTGCCGGAGGGACAGGGGGCCACGAGCAGTACTTC
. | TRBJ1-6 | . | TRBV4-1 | CASSQERPGASPLHF | TGCGCCAGCAGCCAAGAAAGGCCAGGGGCCAGCCCCCTCCACTTT
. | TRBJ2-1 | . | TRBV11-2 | CASSLDHETGYVDHNEQFF | TGTGCCAGCAGCTTAGATCACGAAACCGGGTATGTGGATCACAATGAGCAGTTCTTC
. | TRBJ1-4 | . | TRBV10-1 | CASSDPGQSEKLFF | TGCGCCAGCAGTGATCCCGGACAGAGTGAAAAACTGTTTTTT
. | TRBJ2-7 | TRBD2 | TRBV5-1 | CASSLGGRDSDEQYF | TGCGCCAGCAGCTTGGGAGGGAGGGATTCGGACGAGCAGTACTTC
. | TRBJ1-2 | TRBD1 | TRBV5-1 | CASSWDRRLANYGYTF | TGCGCCAGCAGCTGGGACAGGCGCTTAGCTAACTATGGCTACACCTTC
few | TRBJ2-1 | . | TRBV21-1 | CASSSQGDEQFF | TGTGCCAGCAGCAGCCAGGGGGATGAGCAGTTCTTC
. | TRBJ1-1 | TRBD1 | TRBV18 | CASSRGHTEAFF | TGTGCCAGCTCAAGGGGGCACACTGAAGCTTTCTTT
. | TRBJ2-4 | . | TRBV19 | CASSILRTAPDLQYF | TGTGCCAGTAGTATTCTGAGGACAGCTCCTGACCTGCAGTACTTC
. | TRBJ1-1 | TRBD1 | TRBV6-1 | CASSLTGGESEAFF | TGTGCCAGCAGTTTGACAGGGGGCGAGAGTGAAGCTTTCTTT
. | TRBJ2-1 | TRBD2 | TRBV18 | CASSPPGLAGGLEFF | TGTGCCAGCTCACCACCGGGACTAGCGGGGGGCCTAGAGTTCTTC
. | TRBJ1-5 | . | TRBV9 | CASSVGWGVGSNQPQHF | TGTGCCAGCAGCGTAGGATGGGGAGTAGGTAGCAATCAGCCCCAGCATTTT
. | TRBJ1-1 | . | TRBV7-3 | CASSLFGGRGTEAFF | TGTGCCAGCAGCTTATTTGGGGGGCGGGGGACTGAAGCTTTCTTT
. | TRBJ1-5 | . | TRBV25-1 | CASSEPDQPQHF | TGTGCCAGCAGTGAACCCGATCAGCCCCAGCATTTT
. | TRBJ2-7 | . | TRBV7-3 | CASSQGAGASYEQYF | TGTGCCAGCAGCCAGGGTGCGGGGGCCTCCTACGAGCAGTACTTC
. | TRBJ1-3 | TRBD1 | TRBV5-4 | CASSRDSGSGNTIYF | TGTGCCAGCAGCCGGGACAGTGGCTCTGGAAACACCATATATTTT
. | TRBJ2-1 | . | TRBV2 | CASSEEGGPFNEQFF | TGTGCCAGCAGTGAAGAGGGGGGGCCTTTTAATGAGCAGTTCTTC
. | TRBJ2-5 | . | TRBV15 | CATSRVDSQETQYF | TGTGCCACCAGCAGAGTTGACTCGCAAGAGACCCAGTACTTC
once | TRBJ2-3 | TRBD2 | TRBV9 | CASSVELAGDGTDTQYF | TGTGCCAGCAGCGTCGAACTAGCGGGGGACGGGACAGATACGCAGTATTTT
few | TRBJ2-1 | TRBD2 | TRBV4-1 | CASSPGTSGFNEQFF | TGCGCCAGCAGCCCCGGGACTAGCGGTTTCAATGAGCAGTTCTTC
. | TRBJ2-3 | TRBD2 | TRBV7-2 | CASSLFQIAGGLTDTQYF | TGTGCCAGCAGCTTATTCCAGATAGCGGGGGGGCTCACAGATACGCAGTATTTT
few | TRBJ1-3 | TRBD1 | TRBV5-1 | CASSVDRGSGNTIYF | TGCGCCAGCAGCGTCGACAGGGGTAGCGGAAACACCATATATTTT
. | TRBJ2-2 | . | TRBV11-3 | CASSLGGSGELFF | TGTGCCAGCAGCTTAGGAGGCTCCGGGGAGCTGTTTTTT
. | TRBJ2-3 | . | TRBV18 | CASSPPLGQTTDTQYF | TGTGCCAGCTCACCACCCTTGGGGCAGACCACAGATACGCAGTATTTT
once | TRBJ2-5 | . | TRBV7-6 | CASSLDAPRQGETQYF | TGTGCCAGCAGCTTAGACGCCCCCAGGCAGGGGGAGACCCAGTACTTC
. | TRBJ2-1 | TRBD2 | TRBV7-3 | CASSLMPTSGNNEQFF | TGTGCCAGCAGCTTAATGCCGACTAGCGGAAACAATGAGCAGTTCTTC
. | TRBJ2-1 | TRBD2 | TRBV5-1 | CASSRTSGGASYNEQFF | TGCGCCAGCAGCCGAACTAGCGGGGGGGCCTCCTACAATGAGCAGTTCTTC
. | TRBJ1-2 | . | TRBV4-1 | CASSQGGLVSYGYTF | TGCGCCAGCAGCCAGGGAGGACTGGTGAGCTATGGCTACACCTTC
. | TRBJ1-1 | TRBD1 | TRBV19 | CASSRTGTSTEAFF | TGTGCCAGTAGTAGGACAGGGACGAGCACTGAAGCTTTCTTT
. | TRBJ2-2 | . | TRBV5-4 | CASSRTGELFF | TGTGCCAGCTCCCGCACCGGGGAGCTGTTTTTT
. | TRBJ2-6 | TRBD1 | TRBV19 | CASWDYRGLGGANVLTF | TGTGCCAGTTGGGATTACAGGGGGCTAGGAGGGGCCAACGTCCTGACTTTC
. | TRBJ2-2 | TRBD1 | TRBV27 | CASSFFGTGNTGELFF | TGTGCCAGCAGTTTCTTCGGGACAGGGAACACCGGGGAGCTGTTTTTT
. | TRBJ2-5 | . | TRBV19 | CASSRQALQETQYF | TGTGCCAGTAGTCGACAGGCCCTACAAGAGACCCAGTACTTC
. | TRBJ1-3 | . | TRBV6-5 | CASSYSMQGSGNTIYF | TGTGCCAGCAGTTACTCGATGCAGGGGAGTGGGAACACCATATATTTT
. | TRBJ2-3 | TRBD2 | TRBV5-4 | CASRPGLAASSTDTQYF | TGTGCCAGCAGACCAGGACTAGCAGCTTCTAGCACAGATACGCAGTATTTT
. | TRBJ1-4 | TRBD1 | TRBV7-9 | CASSQSGGDSTNEKLFF | TGTGCCAGCAGCCAATCAGGGGGCGATTCCACTAATGAAAAACTGTTTTTT
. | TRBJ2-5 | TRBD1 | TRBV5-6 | CASSSLPGQRKAETQYF | TGTGCCAGCAGCTCATTACCGGGACAGCGAAAAGCAGAGACCCAGTACTTC
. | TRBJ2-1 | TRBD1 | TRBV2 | CASATRTGYNEQFF | TGTGCCAGCGCCACCCGGACAGGCTACAATGAGCAGTTCTTC
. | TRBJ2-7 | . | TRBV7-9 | CASSFDTGKRYEQYF | TGTGCCAGCAGCTTTGACACAGGGAAACGCTACGAGCAGTACTTC